The clone carrying this TCR beta chain was counted a single time. TCRdb's table, derived via immunoSEQ multiplex PCR, lists solely in-frame clones and lacks some. The sample has tens of thousands of clones; around two thirds are singletons. CD4+ or CD8+ T cells were sorted as naive CD45RA+ or memory CD45RO+. Trimming left V 4 bases short and J 1 base short, with 12 bases between. CDR1 and CDR2 from the germline V gene are SGHNT and YYREEE (reference sequence). The CDR3 contains 15 residues. This specimen comes from a study of regulatory dendritic cells for organ transplantation. The sequencing sample was made of memory CD4+ T cells from blood. As to subset: CD45RO+ memory T cells. The chain carries TRBV5-4 and TRBJ2-1, with D perhaps TRBD2 (6 bases). The origin of this receptor is a human donor in good health. The CDR3 nucleotides are TGTGCCAGCAGCCCCAGCGGGCGGTCCTACAATGAGCAGTTCTTC. Protein product: CASSPSGRSYNEQFF.